This T cell receptor (beta chain) is drawn from a study of T cells after yellow fever vaccination (dated by TCRdb to about 2019). In the study overall: The SMART-Seq v4 Ultra Low Input RNA kit was used to prepare libraries from fractions with low cell numbers. To follow T-cell clones before and after both primary and booster YFV17D yellow fever vaccination, bulk TCR alpha and beta repertoires underwent longitudinal sequencing. Two healthy male donors made up the cohort, one aged 18 to 29 years and the other aged 30 to 40 years. Bulk PBMC replicates and cell subsets were isolated from blood drawn at multiple timepoints before and after both primary and secondary immunization. The full study reports these points: Only a couple of donors were included in the study, so the extent to which the findings can be generalized is limited. A small fraction of clonotypes showed up in both the CD4 and CD8 compartments, probably as a result of convergent recombination. Compared with the primary T-cell response, the secondary T-cell response was weaker but faster, peaking on day 5 rather than day 15. Computational filtering was required because FACS-sorted repertoires could contain abundant contaminating clonotypes from the bulk population. Most clones expanded after primary vaccination were re-detected after the booster (about 95% of CD4 and 88% of CD8), suggesting broad memory maintenance.

CDR1 and CDR2 (SGHRS, YFSETQ) derive from the germline V gene. The cysteine opens and the phenylalanine closes a CDR3 of 12 amino acids. Only CDR3 DNA is held: 36 bases, read in frame from base 1. The treatment or condition label of this sample denotes: live attenuated yellow fever vaccine strain. At each blood-draw timepoint, two biological replicates of bulk PBMCs were obtained. PBMCs were isolated from peripheral blood using a standard Ficoll-Paque protocol. TriZol was used to extract RNA from bulk PBMCs, from CD4 and CD8 fractions, and from dextramer-positive and dextramer-negative fractions. Instrument on record: Illumina NovaSeq 6000. Synthesis of TCR cDNA relied on 5'RACE template switching, a step that introduced a universal primer site along with unique molecular identifiers. Priming for cDNA synthesis came from both the TCR alpha and TCR beta constant segments. Two PCR steps were used to amplify libraries, with sample barcodes and sequencing adapters being added in the second step. Libraries were sequenced on Illumina HiSeq 2500 (2x100 bp) or NovaSeq (2x150 bp). The paper's data handling went like this. MIGEC was used to demultiplex reads and collapse the reads into UMI consensus sequences, and MiXCR was used for V(D)J alignment. Vaccine-responding clonotypes were defined with edgeR using replicate PBMC samples, requiring FDR below 0.01 and a log2 fold change above 5 up to day 15. Bulk clonotypes were assigned CD4 or CD8 identity according to which sequenced CD4 or CD8 repertoire held them at higher abundance. TCRdb trimmed public reads at Q25 via fastp, called clones via MiXCR and kept in-frame beta chains. Each entry is one CDR3 protein sequence, shown with its most common DNA and genes. V and J calls and clone size were set by TCRdb, not the authors. This sample is represented by 250,000 to 350,000 distinct CDR3 sequences; 3.5% to 4.5% of them were singletons. The top ten clonotypes cover approximately 20% of the sample.

This clonotype registers as medium-sized (0.01 to 0.1%) within its sample. Its antigen is currently not known. The junction and the germline gene differ at one end; a read error may be behind it. The rearrangement combines TRBV5-1 with TRBJ2-5; the D assignment is uncertain and may be TRBD1 or TRBD2, with 5 bases supporting each. Here the sequenced sample was PBMCs, taken 15 days after the yellow fever booster vaccination. The receptor comes from a man between 18 and 29 years old who received the YFV17D yellow fever vaccine. The encoded CDR3 is CASSLEGETQYF. The DNA is TGTGCCAGCAGCTTAGAGGGGGAGACCCAGTACTTC.